Below, 15 T cell receptor beta chains from the same sample are listed, as sequenced in a study of blood T cell repertoires in COVID-19. Assay: immunoSEQ multiplex PCR; the TCRdb copy retains only in-frame clones and omits some. This sample has fewer than 300,000 clones, with around 88% found just once. The sample comprised PBMCs or T cells enriched from blood (not recorded which). These receptors were taken from a woman in her thirties or forties with acute COVID-19.

The chain carries TRBV11-2 and TRBJ2-4, with 8 positions matching TRBD1. This CDR3 has 19 amino acids. The V segment lost 3 bases and the J segment 0 bases; nucleotides outside the gene matches: 13. Germline CDR1 reads SGHAT; CDR2 reads FQNNGV. Here the CDR3 DNA reads TGTGCCAGCAGCTTCCACACCAGGAGGGACAGGCTAGCCAAAAACATTCAGTACTTC. Protein sequence: CASSFHTRRDRLAKNIQYF.

The chain has TRBV28 and TRBJ1-1; no reliable D call. CDR1 is MDHEN and CDR2 is SYDVKM in the germline V gene. Between the trimmed V and J ends, which lost 5 bases and 4 bases, there was a span of 8 bases. CDR3 size: 12 residues. The CDR3 nucleotides read TGTGCCAGCAGTCGGTGGGCCACTGAAGCTTTCTTT. Protein: CASSRWATEAFF.

The gene calls are TRBV5-6 and TRBJ2-1, with a weak D call TRBD2 (6 bases). This CDR3 is 11 amino acids long. The ends were cut back, 4 bases at V and 10 bases at J, with 9 bases in the middle. The germline V gene encodes CDR1 SGHDT and CDR2 YYEEEE. Here the CDR3 DNA reads TGTGCCAGCAGCCTTCTAGCGGAGCAGTTCTTC. It is translated as CASSLLAEQFF.

As regards this clone: An end of the junction does not agree with germline; a read error may underlie this. The rearrangement joins TRBV28 to TRBJ2-7; possibly TRBD2 for D (6 bases). Per the germline V gene, CDR1 is MDHEN and CDR2 is SYDVKM. CDR3 length equals 16 residues. Here the CDR3 DNA reads TGTGCCAGCAGCTTATACCTTGGGGGAGGTCCCCACGAGCAGTACTTC. Translation: CASSLYLGGGPHEQYF.

The chain has TRBV10-1 and TRBJ1-1, with 7 positions matching TRBD1. With V trimmed by 6 bases and J by 0 bases, 7 bases remained unmatched. Per germline, CDR1 WNHNN and CDR2 SYGVQD (reference sequence). This CDR3 has 15 residues. The CDR3 region has the DNA TGCGCCAGCAGACGGGACAGAAACATGAACACTGAAGCTTTCTTT. Protein product: CASRRDRNMNTEAFF.

CDR3 region: CASSLVGQPQHF. The CDR3 bases are TGTGCCAGCAGTTTGGTCGGGCAGCCCCAGCATTTT. The chain links TRBV27 to TRBJ1-5; D gene uncertain. Germline V gene sequence: CDR1 MNHEY, CDR2 SMNVEV (reference sequence). The V end was cut by 3 bases, the J end by 7 bases, with 7 bases between. The CDR3 spans 12 residues.

V is TRBV2 and J is TRBJ1-4; D possibly corresponds to TRBD1 (5 bases). V was trimmed by 8 bases and J by 6 bases, leaving 16 bases between them. The CDR3 totals 14 residues. Per the germline V gene, CDR1 is SNHLY and CDR2 is FYNNEI. As DNA, the CDR3 is TGTGCCAGCTACGTCCGGGGGAGAGATGAAAAACTGTTTTTT. Translation gives CASYVRGRDEKLFF.

This chain links TRBV7-6 with TRBJ2-3; D is unclear. V shed 5 bases and J shed 3 bases, with 9 bases lying between them. The CDR3 is 13 residues long. Germline values: CDR1 SGHVS, CDR2 FNYEAQ. CDR3 in DNA: TGTGCCAGCAGCGGCGTCAGGACAGATACGCAGTATTTT. Protein sequence: CASSGVRTDTQYF.

The chain is built from TRBV28 and TRBJ2-7, with 7 bases that match TRBD1. V shed 6 bases and J 2 bases; nucleotides not matched to a gene: 10. The CDR3 sequence is 15 residues long. CDR1 MDHEN and CDR2 SYDVKM come from the germline V gene. CDR3 DNA sequence: TGTGCCAGCAGCTTAACCGGGACAGATACCTACGAGCAGTACTTC. As protein: CASSLTGTDTYEQYF.

This clone appeared a single time. This chain joins TRBV5-1 and TRBJ1-1; D might be TRBD1 (5 bases). Germline V gene lookup returns CDR1 SGHRS and CDR2 YFSETQ. Trimming shortened V by 0 bases and J by 4 bases, and 19 bases separated the two germline ends. The CDR3 spans 17 residues. The DNA of the CDR3 is TGCGCCAGCAGCTTGGCTCAGTTCGGCAGGGCCTCCACTGAAGCTTTCTTT. Encoded protein: CASSLAQFGRASTEAFF.

A single count supports this clone. J is TRBJ2-1 and V is TRBV7-9, with 15 bases identical to TRBD2. The germline gives CDR1 SEHNR, CDR2 FQNEAQ (reference sequence). The CDR3 runs 14 residues. J was trimmed by 9 bases and V by 7 bases; bases with no gene match: 4. CDR3 region: CASTTGLAGGEQFF. The CDR3, as DNA: TGTGCCAGCACCACGGGACTAGCGGGAGGTGAGCAGTTCTTC.

The V call is TRBV27, the J call TRBJ2-1, with D possibly being TRBD2 (6 bases). V was clipped by 5 bases and J by 4 bases, with 21 bases between them. Germline V CDR1 and CDR2: MNHEY, SMNVEV (reference sequence). The length of the CDR3 is 17 residues. The CDR3 loop is CASSPLLARTAYNEQFF. CDR3 nucleotides: TGTGCCAGCAGTCCCCTACTAGCCCGGACCGCATACAATGAGCAGTTCTTC.

V is TRBV7-3 and J is TRBJ1-1; a possible D gene is TRBD1 (6 bases). The CDR3 sequence is 14 residues long. V gave up 5 bases and J gave up 1 base, with 11 bases separating them. Germline assignment: CDR1 SGHTA and CDR2 FQGTGA. In DNA form, the CDR3 reads TGTGCCAGCAGCCCCAAAGGGGGGAACACTGAAGCTTTCTTT. The encoded protein is CASSPKGGNTEAFF.

This clone is a singleton in its sample. The chain employs TRBV14 and TRBJ2-7, with 7 bases fitting TRBD2. Germline V lookup: CDR1 SGHDN, CDR2 FVKESK. This CDR3 is built from 15 residues. V trimming: 2 bases; J trimming: 3 bases; junction bases outside the gene matches: 7. The CDR3 DNA reads TGTGCCAGCAGCCAACGGGAGGCCCTAGGCTACGAGCAGTACTTC. It translates to CASSQREALGYEQYF.

This chain links TRBV12-5 with TRBJ1-5; possibly TRBD1 for D (6 bases). Germline CDR1 is LGHNT and CDR2 is FRNRAP. The V end was cut by 6 bases, the J end by 6 bases, with 9 bases between. The length of the CDR3 is 12 residues. The CDR3 loop is CASGTQGQPQHF. DNA of the CDR3: TGTGCTAGTGGCACACAGGGTCAGCCCCAGCATTTT.